The T cell receptor beta chain under discussion was sequenced for a study of cytomegalovirus exposure and HLA in healthy donors. Study-wide results and caveats: Later analysis indicated greater clonal expansion among HLA-associated TCR beta chains than among equally common other chains. Analyzed later, most CMV-associated TCR beta chains appeared HLA-restricted. For TCR beta chains, V- and J-gene trimming was later linked to a missense DCLRE1C variant. Associated with cytomegalovirus, according to the listing, were fewer than 200 TCR beta chains.

CDR3 length equals 14 residues. The ends were cut back, 8 bases at V and 7 bases at J, with 20 bases in the middle. Germline CDR1 and CDR2: LGHNA and YNFKEQ. 13 Jbeta primers and 60 Vbeta primers were used for the PCR. Clones were read by immunoSEQ multiplex PCR, and TCRdb kept only the in-frame ones, dropping some. This sample contains tens of thousands of clones. Points on this clone: Its antigen is not identified.

This TCR came from a boy between 10 and 17 years old in good health and CMV-seronegative. Sequencing used PBMCs. The chain couples TRBV4-2 to TRBJ1-2; D is perhaps TRBD1 (5 bases). CDR3 residues: CASGPPSADIGYTF. The CDR3 nucleotides read TGTGCCAGCGGGCCCCCGAGCGCGGACATTGGCTACACCTTC.